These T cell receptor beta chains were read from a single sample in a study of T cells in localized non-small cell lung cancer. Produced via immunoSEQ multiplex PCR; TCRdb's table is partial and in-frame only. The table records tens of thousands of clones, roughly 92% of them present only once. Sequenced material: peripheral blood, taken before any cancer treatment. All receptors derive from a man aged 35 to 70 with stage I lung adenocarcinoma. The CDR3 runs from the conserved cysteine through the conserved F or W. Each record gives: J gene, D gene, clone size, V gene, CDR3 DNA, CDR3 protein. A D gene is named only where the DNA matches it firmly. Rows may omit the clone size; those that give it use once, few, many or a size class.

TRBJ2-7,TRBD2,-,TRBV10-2,TGCGCCAGCAGTGCCCTAGCGGGAGTAAGCGAGCAGTACTTC,CASSALAGVSEQYF
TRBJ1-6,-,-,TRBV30,TGTGCCTGGAGTGTACTGGCAGGTTCGCGGGTCCACTTT,CAWSVLAGSRVHF
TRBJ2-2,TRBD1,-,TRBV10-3,TGTGCCATCAGGGCTGACAGGGGACACACCGGGGAGCTGTTTTTT,CAIRADRGHTGELFF
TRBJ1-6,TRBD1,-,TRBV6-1,TGTGCCAGCGGGTCAGAACAGGGGTATAATTCACCCCTCCACTTT,CASGSEQGYNSPLHF
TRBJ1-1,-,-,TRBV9,TGTGCCAGCAGCGAAGGAGGGTCCACTGAAGCTTTCTTT,CASSEGGSTEAFF
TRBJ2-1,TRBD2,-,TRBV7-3,TGTGCCAGCAGCTTAAGTGGTAGCGGGAGGTTTATTAGGTCCTACAATGAGCAGTTCTTC,CASSLSGSGRFIRSYNEQFF
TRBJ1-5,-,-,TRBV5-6,TGTGCCAGCAGCTTGGCAGGGCGGGGTCAGCCCCAGCATTTT,CASSLAGRGQPQHF
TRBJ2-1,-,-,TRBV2,TGTGCCAGCAGTGAGCCGCTATCCAATGAGCAGTTCTTC,CASSEPLSNEQFF
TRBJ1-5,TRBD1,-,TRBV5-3,TGTGCCAGAAGCTTCCACAGGGGAAGGCAGCCCCAGCATTTT,CARSFHRGRQPQHF
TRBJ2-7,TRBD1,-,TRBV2,TGTGCCAGCAAGGGGGGACAGGGGCCCTACGAGCAGTACTTC,CASKGGQGPYEQYF
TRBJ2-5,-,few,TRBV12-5,TGTGCTAGTGGTTTGGTAGCGGCACACAGATTCCTTCAAGAGACCCAGTACTTC,CASGLVAAHRFLQETQYF
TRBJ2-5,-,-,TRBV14,TGTGCCAGCAGCCAAGAAGGGTTAGGGCCCCAAGAGACCCAGTACTTC,CASSQEGLGPQETQYF
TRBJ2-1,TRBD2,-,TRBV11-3,TGTGCCAGCAGCTTAGACGGACTAGCAGACTACAATGAGCAGTTCTTC,CASSLDGLADYNEQFF
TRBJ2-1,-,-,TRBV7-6,TGTGCCAGCAGCTTATCGAGCAATGAGCAGTTCTTC,CASSLSSNEQFF
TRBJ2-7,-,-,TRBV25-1,TGTGCCAGCAGTTACGAGGGGGGCTACGAGCAGTACTTC,CASSYEGGYEQYF
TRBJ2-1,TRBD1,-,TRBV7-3,TGTGCCAGCAGCATGGGACAGGGGTCCTACAATGAGCAGTTCTTC,CASSMGQGSYNEQFF
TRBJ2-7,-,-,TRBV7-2,TGTGCCAGCAGCTTAGTTGCAGGGGAGATACAGTACTTC,CASSLVAGEIQYF
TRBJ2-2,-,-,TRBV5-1,TGCGCCAGCAGCCCCGACAGGCCGGGGACCGGGGAGCTGTTTTTT,CASSPDRPGTGELFF
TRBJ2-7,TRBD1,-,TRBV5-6,TGTGCCAGCAGCTTTTTGGACAGGGGGTACGAGCAGTACTTC,CASSFLDRGYEQYF
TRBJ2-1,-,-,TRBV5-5,TGTGCCAGCAGCTTGGTGGTGGGAGGGGGCGAGCAGTTCTTC,CASSLVVGGGEQFF
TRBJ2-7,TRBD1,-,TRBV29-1,TGCAGCGTGGGACAGGGGGTCGACGAGCAGTACTTC,CSVGQGVDEQYF
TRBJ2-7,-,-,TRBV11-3,TGTGCCAGCAGCCCTACTCAGGGGTACGAGCAGTACTTC,CASSPTQGYEQYF
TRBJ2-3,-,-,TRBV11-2,TGTGCCAGCAGCTTAAGAGGCACAGATACGCAGTATTTT,CASSLRGTDTQYF
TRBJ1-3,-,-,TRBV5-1,TGCGCCAGCAGCTTGGGGTCAGCCTCTGGAAACACCATATATTTT,CASSLGSASGNTIYF
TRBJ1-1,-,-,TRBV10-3,TGTGCCATCAGGACGACAGGTAACACTGAAGCTTTCTTT,CAIRTTGNTEAFF
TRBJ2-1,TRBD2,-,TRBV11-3,TGTGCCAGCAGCTTAGGTTTTGGGTGGGGACTAGCGGGAGTCGGTAATGAGCAGTTCTTC,CASSLGFGWGLAGVGNEQFF
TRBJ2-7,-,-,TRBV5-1,TGCGCCAGCAGCTTGGCCGGAAAAGGGGGCTACGAGCAGTACTTC,CASSLAGKGGYEQYF
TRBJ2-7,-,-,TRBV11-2,TGTGCCAGCAGCCTAGGGGAAAGCTACGAGCAGTACTTC,CASSLGESYEQYF
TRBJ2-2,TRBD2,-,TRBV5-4,TGTGCCAGCAGCCCCGGGACTAGCGGGAGGGACGGAGGCGGGGAGCTGTTTTTT,CASSPGTSGRDGGGELFF
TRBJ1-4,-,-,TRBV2,TGTGCCACAGGTCTAGGACCGATTAATGAAAAACTGTTTTTT,CATGLGPINEKLFF
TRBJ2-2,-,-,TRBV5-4,TGTGCCAGCAGCTTTGGGGATCTCACCGGGGAGCTGTTTTTT,CASSFGDLTGELFF
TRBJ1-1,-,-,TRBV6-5,TGTGCCAGCAGTCCTGGGAGGGTGAACACTGAAGCTTTCTTT,CASSPGRVNTEAFF
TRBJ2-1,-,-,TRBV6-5,TGTGCCAGCTCCAGGGGAGACAGAAATAATGAGCAGTTCTTC,CASSRGDRNNEQFF
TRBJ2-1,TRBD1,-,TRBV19,TGTGCCAGTAGTTCACGGACAGGGGGACTCTCCTACAATGAGCAGTTCTTC,CASSSRTGGLSYNEQFF